This entry lists 30 T cell receptor beta chains sequenced from one sample in a study of blood T cells in healthy people across ages. A second 7 to 11 cycle PCR used barcoded and J-beta primers. In TCRdb, the 5' RACE reads were re-called with MiXCR into one record per CDR3 protein. The table has about 1.6 million distinct CDR3 sequences, roughly 32% seen once. Sample: blood. The receptors come from a woman in her 30s in good health.

This clonotype was counted a few times. The rearrangement joins TRBV7-2 to TRBJ1-5; D gene uncertain. V was shortened by 4 bases and J by 5 bases, with 9 bases between the two germline ends. CDR1 SGHTA and CDR2 FQGNSA come from the germline V gene. The CDR3 is 13 residues long. CDR3 amino acids: CASSSGQDQPQHF. For the CDR3, the DNA is TGTGCCAGCAGCTCTGGGCAGGATCAGCCCCAGCATTTT.

Comments on this clonotype: Possible read error: a much larger clone is one base away. The chain recombines TRBV4-1 with TRBJ2-7; no clear D gene. This CDR3 has 12 amino acids. The germline V gene has CDR1 MGHRA and CDR2 YSYEKL. The ends were cut back, 0 bases at V and 8 bases at J, with 8 bases in the middle. The CDR3 DNA is TGCGCCAGCAGCCAAGATCGGACCCAGCAGTACTTC. Protein product: CASSQDRTQQYF.

This clonotype was detected only a few times. The chain couples TRBV4-1 to TRBJ2-3; 8 bases line up with TRBD2. CDR1 and CDR2 from the germline V gene are MGHRA and YSYEKL. The V segment lost 4 bases and the J segment 2 bases; nucleotides outside the gene matches: 8. The CDR3 runs 16 residues. CDR3 DNA sequence: TGCGCCAGCAGCCCGATAGCGGGGCCCCCCACAGATACGCAGTATTTT. The encoded protein is CASSPIAGPPTDTQYF.

The chain is built from TRBV24-1 and TRBJ2-2; TRBD1 is a possible D gene (7 bases). This CDR3 has 16 residues. Germline-derived CDR1 and CDR2 are KGHDR and SFDVKD. Trimming took off 0 bases at V and 3 bases at J, with 10 bases between the two ends. DNA for the CDR3: TGTGCCACCAGTGATTTGGGCAGGGGGGACACCGGGGAGCTGTTTTTT. This encodes CATSDLGRGDTGELFF.

This clonotype was detected only a few times. J is TRBJ2-2 and V is TRBV9; tentatively, D is TRBD2 (5 bases). This CDR3 region has 16 residues. Germline lookup yields CDR1 SGDLS and CDR2 YYNGEE. V gave up 3 bases and J gave up 4 bases, with 16 bases separating them. This CDR3 reads CASSAPGGPSTGELFF. The CDR3 bases are TGTGCCAGCAGCGCTCCCGGCGGGCCCAGCACCGGGGAGCTGTTTTTT.

This clonotype was detected only a few times. The genes are TRBV5-1 and TRBJ2-7; 7 bases are a match to TRBD1. With 4 bases clipped from V and 1 base from J, the junction kept 8 bases outside the gene matches. Germline lookup yields CDR1 SGHRS and CDR2 YFSETQ. This CDR3 region has 15 residues. CDR3 coding DNA: TGCGCCAGCAGCGCGACAGGGAAGCGGTCCTACGAGCAGTACTTC. It is translated as CASSATGKRSYEQYF. Variable domain in full (rest from reference TRBV5-1 and TRBJ2-7): KAGVTQTPRYLIKTRGQQVTLSCSPISGHRSVSWYQQTPGQGLQFLFEYFSETQRNKGNFPGRFSGRQFSNSRSEMNVSTLELGDSALYLCASSATGKRSYEQYFGPGTRLTVT.

This clonotype was counted at least ten times. This chain links TRBV12-3 or TRBV12-4 with TRBJ2-7; 8 bases line up with TRBD2. This CDR3 has 14 residues. V was pared by 5 bases and J by 5 bases, with 8 bases of the junction left unmatched. The CDR3 spells CASSRGTGGDEQYF. As DNA, the CDR3 is TGTGCCAGCAGTAGAGGGACGGGAGGGGACGAGCAGTACTTC.

Ten or more counts support this clonotype. V gene TRBV7-9 combines with J gene TRBJ2-7; unclear D gene. The CDR3 contains 12 residues. Germline assignment: CDR1 SEHNR and CDR2 FQNEAQ (reference sequence). V was clipped by 5 bases and J by 3 bases, with 8 bases between them. In DNA, the CDR3 is TGTGCCAGCAGCCCGACCTTCTACGAGCAGTACTTC. It encodes CASSPTFYEQYF.

This clonotype was counted between two and nine times. The CDR3 is CARPAGTEETQYF. CDR3 nucleotides: TGTGCCAGACCCGCGGGGACCGAAGAGACCCAGTACTTC. The chain recombines TRBV6-6 with TRBJ2-5; D is perhaps TRBD2 (6 bases). CDR1 and CDR2 from the germline V gene are MNHNY and SVGAGI (reference sequence). This CDR3 spans 13 amino acids. V lost 9 bases and J 3 bases, leaving 14 bases between the germline ends.

This clonotype was observed many times. The J gene is TRBJ1-6, the V gene TRBV12-3 or TRBV12-4; D is perhaps TRBD1 (6 bases). The CDR3 covers 16 residues. V was pared by 6 bases and J by 10 bases, with 22 bases between. For the CDR3, the DNA is TGTGCCAGCAGCCGGGACACAACTAACATGATATCACCCCTCCACTTT. It yields the protein CASSRDTTNMISPLHF.

This clonotype came up many times. The CDR3 coding sequence is TGTGCCAGCAGTTTCATAAGGCAAGAGACCCAGTACTTC. This encodes CASSFIRQETQYF. The chain is built from TRBV12-3 or TRBV12-4 and TRBJ2-5; D not resolved. Trimming removed 3 bases from V and 2 bases from J, with 7 bases in between. This CDR3 spans 13 amino acids.

The chain has TRBV20-1 and TRBJ2-7, with 10 bases matching TRBD2. V trimming: 2 bases; J trimming: 3 bases; junction bases outside the gene matches: 7. Looked up from germline, CDR1 is DFQATT and CDR2 is SNEGSKA (reference sequence). The CDR3 consists of 15 residues. The DNA for the CDR3 is TGCAGTGCTAGAAACCCCTCTAGCGGGAGCTACGAGCAGTACTTC. This encodes CSARNPSSGSYEQYF.

To note about this clonotype: The germline gene is not matched at one end of the junction; a read error may be the cause. The chain links TRBV7-8 to TRBJ1-5; D is unresolved. This CDR3 is built from 15 residues. From germline, CDR1 is SGHVS and CDR2 FQNEAQ. The CDR3 loop reads CVSSSDGRPEQPQHF. DNA of the CDR3: TGTGTCAGCAGCTCGGACGGACGTCCCGAGCAGCCCCAGCATTTT.

This chain joins TRBV5-1 and TRBJ2-1, with 8 bases matching TRBD1. This CDR3 comprises 16 residues. V shed 2 bases and J 4 bases; nucleotides not matched to a gene: 8. Germline V CDR1 and CDR2: SGHRS, YFSETQ. This CDR3 is CASSFRGLAGYNEQFF. DNA for the CDR3: TGCGCCAGCAGCTTCAGGGGGCTAGCAGGTTACAATGAGCAGTTCTTC. Combining the CDR3 with reference TRBV5-1 and TRBJ2-1 gives the whole variable domain KAGVTQTPRYLIKTRGQQVTLSCSPISGHRSVSWYQQTPGQGLQFLFEYFSETQRNKGNFPGRFSGRQFSNSRSEMNVSTLELGDSALYLCASSFRGLAGYNEQFFGPGTRLTVL.

This clonotype has more than one count but fewer than ten. This chain links TRBV7-9 with TRBJ2-3; tentative D call: TRBD1 (5 bases). V was clipped by 4 bases and J by 6 bases, with 14 bases between them. From germline, CDR1 is SEHNR and CDR2 FQNEAQ (reference sequence). The CDR3 runs 14 residues. CDR3 loop: CASSWYDSSDTQYF. The CDR3 DNA follows: TGTGCCAGCAGCTGGTACGACAGTTCGGATACGCAGTATTTT.

V gene TRBV20-1 combines with J gene TRBJ2-1; D is perhaps TRBD2 (6 bases). The CDR3 totals 17 residues. V lost 4 bases, J lost 8 bases, and 27 bases lay in between. The germline gives CDR1 DFQATT, CDR2 SNEGSKA (reference sequence). The CDR3 is CSAMVREAGFGFDEQFF. The CDR3 DNA reads TGCAGTGCTATGGTGAGAGAAGCGGGCTTCGGGTTTGATGAGCAGTTCTTC.

This rearrangement joins TRBV5-1 to TRBJ2-1; D might be TRBD2 (5 bases). The CDR3 extends over 14 amino acids. From germline, CDR1 is SGHRS and CDR2 YFSETQ. The ends were cut back, 4 bases at V and 5 bases at J, with 13 bases in the middle. Here the CDR3 reads CASSPGPGDNEQFF. The CDR3 DNA reads as TGCGCCAGCAGCCCGGGCCCCGGGGACAATGAGCAGTTCTTC.

The chain couples TRBV5-1 to TRBJ1-2, with a tentative D call TRBD1 (5 bases). CDR3 length equals 14 residues. Looked up from germline, CDR1 is SGHRS and CDR2 is YFSETQ. The V and J ends lost 4 bases and 6 bases respectively, with 16 bases between them. Written as DNA, the CDR3 is TGCGCCAGCAGCCCGGGACGGGTCAACGATGGCTACACCTTC. Protein: CASSPGRVNDGYTF.

Notes on this clonotype: A much bigger clone sits one base away, suggesting this may be a read error. The genes are TRBV29-1 and TRBJ2-3; weak D call: TRBD1 (6 bases). The CDR3 is made up of 14 amino acids. Germline V gene lookup returns CDR1 SQVTM and CDR2 ANQGSEA. The CDR3 loop is CSGAEVGDTDMQYF. CDR3 in DNA: TGCAGCGGTGCCGAGGTGGGGGACACAGATATGCAGTATTTT.

The chain is built from TRBV20-1 and TRBJ2-3; possibly TRBD2 for D (5 bases). The V and J ends lost 6 bases and 5 bases respectively, with 18 bases between them. This CDR3 region has 14 residues. The germline CDR1 and CDR2 sequences are DFQATT and SNEGSKA (reference sequence). In nucleotides, the CDR3 is TGCAGTGCCAGCCGTTCCGGACTCGGAGATACGCAGTATTTT. It codes for CSASRSGLGDTQYF.

CDR3 residues: CASSPRRTVSYNEQFF. DNA for the CDR3: TGTGCCAGCAGTCCCCGACGGACAGTCTCCTACAATGAGCAGTTCTTC. The chain joins TRBV28 to TRBJ2-1, with D possibly TRBD1 on 6 matching bases. The germline V gene encodes CDR1 MDHEN and CDR2 SYDVKM. Trimming pared 5 bases from V and 0 bases from J, leaving 14 bases between. CDR3 length equals 16 residues.

The chain joins TRBV5-1 to TRBJ1-6, with a tentative D call TRBD1 (5 bases). Germline CDR1 is SGHRS and CDR2 is YFSETQ. The CDR3 is 16 residues long. V was shortened by 3 bases and J by 9 bases, with 19 bases between the two germline ends. For the CDR3, the DNA is TGCGCCAGCAGCTCCGACCCAGCAGGGTTGGGTTCACCCCTCCACTTT. It codes for CASSSDPAGLGSPLHF.

The sample holds many counts of this clonotype. CDR3: CSASGVNYGYTF. The DNA of the CDR3 is TGCAGTGCTAGTGGAGTTAACTATGGCTACACCTTC. The chain recombines TRBV20-1 with TRBJ1-2; D is unclear. The CDR3 consists of 12 residues. Germline V gene lookup returns CDR1 DFQATT and CDR2 SNEGSKA (reference sequence). V was shortened by 3 bases and J by 1 base, with 6 bases between the two germline ends.

V gene TRBV7-9 combines with J gene TRBJ1-6; a possible D gene is TRBD1 (6 bases). This CDR3 has 15 amino acids. Germline V lookup: CDR1 SEHNR, CDR2 FQNEAQ (reference sequence). V was clipped by 5 bases and J by 11 bases, with 19 bases between them. The CDR3, as DNA: TGTGCCAGCAGCCCTTTGGGGGCGGGAGCGACACCCCTCCACTTT. It is translated as CASSPLGAGATPLHF.

A few counts support this clonotype. The chain carries TRBV28 and TRBJ2-4; D might be TRBD1 (6 bases). The CDR3 loop spans 14 amino acids. Germline-derived CDR1 and CDR2 are MDHEN and SYDVKM. V dropped 2 bases and J dropped 7 bases, with 12 bases sitting between them. The CDR3 is CASSLGTTGNIQYF. In DNA, the CDR3 is TGTGCCAGCAGTTTAGGGACAACGGGGAACATTCAGTACTTC.

The genes are TRBV5-5 and TRBJ2-7; 10 nucleotides align to TRBD1. This CDR3 region has 18 residues. The J segment lost 2 bases and the V segment lost 4 bases, leaving 15 bases of the junction unmatched. In germline, CDR1 is SGHKS, CDR2 YYEKEE (reference sequence). In DNA form, the CDR3 reads TGTGCCAGCAGCGCCGACAGGGGGCAGTCCTGGATCCCCTACGAGCAGTACTTC. Translating gives CASSADRGQSWIPYEQYF.

This clonotype was seen repeatedly, ten times or more. The chain has TRBV5-1 and TRBJ2-5; D call uncertain. The germline V gene encodes CDR1 SGHRS and CDR2 YFSETQ. The CDR3 length is 13 residues. The V end was cut by 4 bases, the J end by 5 bases, with 12 bases between. CDR3 sequence: CASSDDFGETQYF. DNA for the CDR3: TGCGCCAGCAGCGACGACTTCGGGGAGACCCAGTACTTC.

As to this clonotype: A read error is the likely source, as a far larger clone sits one nucleotide away. The chain links TRBV7-8 to TRBJ2-7; 7 positions agree with TRBD2. Germline CDR1 is SGHVS and CDR2 is FQNEAQ. There are 13 residues in the CDR3. The CDR3 DNA is TGTACCAGCAGCTTAGGCGGGGGCTACGAGCAGTACTTC. This encodes CTSSLGGGYEQYF.

This clonotype has just a few counts. The junction departs from the called germline gene at one end, perhaps through a read error. This CDR3 is CASSAGTAYYGQYF. In DNA form, the CDR3 reads TGCGCCAGCAGCGCCGGGACAGCATACTACGGGCAGTACTTC. The chain links TRBV5-1 to TRBJ2-7; 7 bases match TRBD1. CDR3 length equals 14 residues. The germline V gene encodes CDR1 SGHRS and CDR2 YFSETQ.

This clonotype was counted a few times. The chain is built from TRBV6-5 and TRBJ2-3; 8 bases fit TRBD2. This CDR3 has 20 residues. In germline, CDR1 is MNHEY, CDR2 SVGAGI. The trim removed 0 bases at V and 0 bases at J, leaving 14 bases unmatched. The CDR3 loop is CASSYSISAGGGPSTDTQYF. CDR3 nucleotide sequence: TGTGCCAGCAGTTACTCGATAAGTGCGGGAGGAGGGCCTAGCACAGATACGCAGTATTTT.